This T cell receptor beta chain was sequenced during a study of TIL therapy for anti-PD-1-resistant metastatic lung cancer. This clone was counted a few times. Time point denoted: pre-treatment sample, taken before nivolumab and TIL therapy. Sequencing used immunoSEQ v3. Libraries were sequenced to 2 million to 2.5 million read pairs (survey) or roughly 5-6.5 million (deep). Clones were sequenced by immunoSEQ multiplex PCR, and TCRdb holds only the in-frame ones, with some missing. The repertoire holds roughly 17,000 clones, with over 65% as singletons. The TCR sequence derives from a person aged 25 to 80 with non-small cell lung cancer. The sequences come from blood, collected at baseline.

CDR3 in amino acids: CASSQEVGLTYEQYF. In DNA form, the CDR3 reads TGCGCCAGCAGCCAAGAAGTAGGACTAACCTACGAGCAGTACTTC. V gene TRBV4-3 combines with J gene TRBJ2-7; D possibly corresponds to TRBD2 (6 bases). The CDR3 loop spans 15 amino acids. The ends were cut back, 0 bases at V and 2 bases at J, with 11 bases in the middle. The V gene's germline CDR1 is LGHNA and CDR2 YSLEER.